The 23 T cell receptor beta chains listed next were all sequenced from one sample in a study of blood T cell repertoires in COVID-19. Clones were sequenced by immunoSEQ multiplex PCR, and TCRdb holds only the in-frame ones, with some missing. The sample includes some 270,000 clones, 85% of them seen just once. The sequencing sample was made of PBMCs or T cells enriched from blood (not recorded which). Every receptor here comes from a woman aged 45-60 years who had been exposed to COVID-19.

The J gene is TRBJ1-4, the V gene TRBV19, with 7 nucleotides matching TRBD1. Germline trimming cut 8 bases from V and 1 base from J; bases unmatched to any gene: 4. Looked up from germline, CDR1 is LNHDA and CDR2 is SQIVND (reference sequence). There are 14 residues in the CDR3. DNA of the CDR3: TGTGCCAGTCGTCGACAGGGAACTAATGAAAAACTGTTTTTT. Amino acids: CASRRQGTNEKLFF.

This CDR3 is CASSLEAGPIYGYTF. CDR3 in DNA: TGTGCCAGCAGCTTAGAGGCGGGGCCCATCTATGGCTACACCTTC. The chain uses TRBV7-2 and TRBJ1-2; a possible D gene is TRBD1 (5 bases). V was trimmed by 1 base and J by 4 bases, leaving 13 bases between them. The CDR3 spans 15 residues. Germline V gene data show CDR1 as SGHTA and CDR2 as FQGNSA.

The CDR3 spells CASSLTGTNEQFF. DNA of the CDR3: TGTGCCAGCAGTTTAACGGGAACCAATGAGCAGTTCTTC. This sequence joins TRBV12-3 or TRBV12-4 and TRBJ2-1, with a tentative D call TRBD2 (5 bases). CDR3 length: 13 residues. Trimming pared 2 bases from V and 6 bases from J, leaving 8 bases between.

V is TRBV5-4 and J is TRBJ2-5; 7 positions match TRBD1. Germline V CDR1 and CDR2: SGHNT, YYREEE (reference sequence). The V and J ends lost 4 bases and 3 bases, in that order; junction bases with no gene match: 9. This CDR3 is built from 15 residues. CDR3 region: CASSTINRGKETQYF. The CDR3 coding sequence is TGTGCCAGCAGCACAATTAACAGGGGTAAAGAGACCCAGTACTTC.

To note about this clone: This specimen includes other DNA sequences encoding the same CDR3. The chain couples TRBV10-3 to TRBJ2-7, with D unclear. Trimming stripped 1 base from V and 6 bases from J, with 4 bases between. The germline V gene encodes CDR1 ENHRY and CDR2 SYGVKD. The CDR3 sequence is 11 residues long. CDR3 in DNA: TGTGCCATCAGTGAGTTGGCCGAGCAGTACTTC. Its protein is CAISELAEQYF.

V is TRBV4-1 and J is TRBJ1-2; the D is unclear. The CDR3 is 13 residues long. V lost 4 bases to trimming and J lost 4 bases, with 10 bases between them. The germline gives CDR1 MGHRA, CDR2 YSYEKL. The CDR3, as DNA: TGCGCCAGCAGCCGAGAGTCCTTCTATGGCTACACCTTC. As protein: CASSRESFYGYTF.

This chain connects TRBV5-1 to TRBJ2-3, with 7 bases matching TRBD1. With 0 bases clipped from V and 2 bases from J, the junction kept 12 bases outside the gene matches. CDR1 and CDR2 from the germline V gene are SGHRS and YFSETQ. This CDR3 has 18 residues. The CDR3 bases are TGCGCCAGCAGCTTGGAACGGACAGGAGCCAGTTCCACAGATACGCAGTATTTT. It translates to CASSLERTGASSTDTQYF.

The chain uses TRBV7-9 and TRBJ2-1; 7 nucleotides align to TRBD1. The CDR3 length is 16 residues. V was clipped by 4 bases and J by 4 bases; unmatched bases: 10. CDR1 and CDR2 from the germline V gene are SEHNR and FQNEAQ (reference sequence). The CDR3: CASSSKGAAGYNEQFF. The CDR3 nucleotides read TGTGCCAGCAGCTCTAAGGGGGCGGCCGGGTACAATGAGCAGTTCTTC.

V usage is TRBV29-1 and J usage is TRBJ1-1; D unclear. Germline V lookup: CDR1 SQVTM, CDR2 ANQGSEA. This CDR3 region has 14 residues. The germline V and J ends were trimmed by 7 bases and 0 bases, with 15 bases remaining between them. CDR3 bases: TGCAGCGCCGCTAAACGGCGGATGAACACTGAAGCTTTCTTT. This codes for CSAAKRRMNTEAFF.

The rearrangement joins TRBV18 to TRBJ2-3; possibly TRBD2 for D (5 bases). This CDR3 comprises 20 residues. V gave up 2 bases and J gave up 0 bases, with 24 bases separating them. Germline V gene lookup returns CDR1 KGHSH and CDR2 LQKENI. The CDR3 region is CASSPTRSMRRPASTDTQYF. As DNA, the CDR3 is TGTGCCAGCTCACCAACCCGATCCATGAGGAGGCCTGCCAGCACAGATACGCAGTATTTT.

The chain combines TRBV2 with TRBJ1-1; TRBD1 matches at 7 bases. CDR1 and CDR2 (germline): SNHLY, FYNNEI. The CDR3 is 14 residues long. The V segment lost 6 bases and the J segment 6 bases; nucleotides outside the gene matches: 10. The CDR3 reads CASRDRQGAAEAFF. The CDR3 DNA sequence: TGTGCCAGCAGAGACCGACAGGGAGCTGCTGAAGCTTTCTTT.

V usage is TRBV11-1 and J usage is TRBJ1-3; D not certain. V lost 0 bases and J lost 2, with 11 bases in between. The CDR3 has 16 amino acids. Germline values: CDR1 SGHAT, CDR2 FQDESV (reference sequence). CDR3 DNA: TGTGCCAGCAGCTTAGCTCCGGGGAATGCTGGAAACACCATATATTTT. Protein product: CASSLAPGNAGNTIYF.

A single count supports this clone. The chain recombines TRBV27 with TRBJ1-6, with a weak D call TRBD1 (6 bases). The CDR3 is 15 residues long. CDR1 and CDR2 from the germline V gene are MNHEY and SMNVEV (reference sequence). V lost 2 bases and J 5 bases, leaving 10 bases between the germline ends. The CDR3 here is CASSLEGQDNSPLHF. Here the CDR3 DNA reads TGTGCCAGCAGTTTAGAGGGACAAGATAATTCACCCCTCCACTTT.

The V call is TRBV2, the J call TRBJ1-4; 10 nucleotides line up with TRBD1. The CDR3 has 15 residues. Germline lookup yields CDR1 SNHLY and CDR2 FYNNEI. V lost 5 bases and J lost 10; bases outside the gene matches: 10. The CDR3 loop reads CASSPRTGGSRKLFF. For the CDR3, the DNA is TGTGCCAGCAGTCCCAGGACAGGGGGAAGTAGAAAACTGTTTTTT.

The J gene is TRBJ2-5, the V gene TRBV6-5, with D tentatively TRBD2 (6 bases). Germline V gene lookup returns CDR1 MNHEY and CDR2 SVGAGI. Trimming took 5 bases from V and 1 from J, leaving 11 bases between them. The CDR3 loop spans 14 amino acids. The CDR3 DNA reads TGTGCCAGCAGTAGAACTAGCCTCCAAGAGACCCAGTACTTC. It codes for CASSRTSLQETQYF.

Concerning this clone itself: A read error may produce the germline difference seen at one junction end. The V gene is TRBV28, the J gene TRBJ1-5; 8 nucleotides agree with TRBD1. The CDR3 is 17 residues long. Germline V lookup: CDR1 MDHEN, CDR2 SYDVKM. The CDR3 region has the DNA TGTGCCAGCACTTTAGGTGGGGGACAGGCGAGCAATCAGCCCCAGCATTTT. Amino acid sequence: CASTLGGGQASNQPQHF.

This clone appeared a single time. This sequence joins TRBV5-1 and TRBJ2-2; D might be TRBD1 (5 bases). Germline V gene data show CDR1 as SGHRS and CDR2 as YFSETQ. Trimming left V 2 bases short and J 8 bases short, with 10 bases between. The CDR3 has 13 amino acids. CDR3 in amino acids: CASSLKGPGELFF. The CDR3 DNA sequence: TGCGCCAGCAGCTTAAAGGGGCCTGGGGAGCTGTTTTTT.

The V gene is TRBV19, the J gene TRBJ1-1, with 7 bases identical to TRBD1. The CDR3 loop spans 13 amino acids. The germline V gene encodes CDR1 LNHDA and CDR2 SQIVND (reference sequence). V lost 5 bases and J lost 0; bases outside the gene matches: 0. This CDR3 reads CASSQGVNTEAFF. The CDR3 DNA reads as TGTGCCAGTAGTCAGGGGGTGAACACTGAAGCTTTCTTT.

The V call is TRBV7-6, the J call TRBJ1-1; D uncertain. Germline V lookup: CDR1 SGHVS, CDR2 FNYEAQ. The CDR3 loop spans 12 amino acids. V was pared by 5 bases and J by 0 bases, with 4 bases between. For the CDR3, the DNA is TGTGCCAGCAGCCACATGAACACTGAAGCTTTCTTT. Amino acids: CASSHMNTEAFF.

V usage is TRBV7-2 and J usage is TRBJ2-6; D may be TRBD2 (5 bases). With 1 base removed from V and 0 bases from J, the gap between germline ends came to 7 bases. The length of the CDR3 is 16 residues. Per germline, CDR1 SGHTA and CDR2 FQGNSA. DNA for the CDR3: TGTGCCAGCAGCTTAGGAGGGAGCTCTGGGGCCAACGTCCTGACTTTC. This sequence encodes CASSLGGSSGANVLTF.

CDR3 sequence (DNA): TGTGCCAGCTCGCGTTGGACTGGTCACCCACCGGAGCCCCAGCATTTT. Protein: CASSRWTGHPPEPQHF. The chain employs TRBV18 and TRBJ1-5; no clear D. V dropped 6 bases and J dropped 8 bases, with 23 bases sitting between them. The CDR3 contains 16 residues. The germline CDR1 and CDR2 sequences are KGHSH and LQKENI.

This rearrangement joins TRBV3-1 (or the pseudogene TRBV3-2) to TRBJ1-1; no clear D. The germline V and J ends were trimmed by 0 bases and 8 bases, with 10 bases remaining between them. The CDR3 has 13 amino acids. In germline, CDR1 is LGHDT, CDR2 YNNKEL (reference sequence). DNA for the CDR3: TGTGCCAGCAGCCAAGAAAGTGGTACAGAAGCTTTCTTT. Amino acids: CASSQESGTEAFF.

The chain couples TRBV23-1 to TRBJ1-2; D possibly corresponds to TRBD1 (5 bases). TRBV23-1 is an ORF, with its function uncertain. V was clipped by 8 bases and J by 7 bases, with 23 bases between them. This CDR3 has 15 amino acids. CDR3 sequence (DNA): TGCGCCAGCCCTCGGGTACAGGTCCCAGCCTGTGGCTACACCTTC. Amino acid sequence: CASPRVQVPACGYTF.